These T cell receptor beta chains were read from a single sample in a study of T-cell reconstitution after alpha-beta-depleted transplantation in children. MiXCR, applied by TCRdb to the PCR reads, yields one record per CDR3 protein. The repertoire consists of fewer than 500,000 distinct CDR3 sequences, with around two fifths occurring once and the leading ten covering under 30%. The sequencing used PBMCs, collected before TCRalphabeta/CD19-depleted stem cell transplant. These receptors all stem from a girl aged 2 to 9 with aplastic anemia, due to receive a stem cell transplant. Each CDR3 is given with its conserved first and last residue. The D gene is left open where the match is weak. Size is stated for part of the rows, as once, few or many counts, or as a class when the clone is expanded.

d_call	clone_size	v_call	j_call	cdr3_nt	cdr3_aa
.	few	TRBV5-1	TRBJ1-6	TGCGCCAGCACAGGGAATTCACCCCTCCACTTT	CASTGNSPLHF
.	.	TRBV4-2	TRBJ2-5	TGTGCCAGCAGCCCTGGGCCAACGGAGACCCAGTACTTC	CASSPGPTETQYF
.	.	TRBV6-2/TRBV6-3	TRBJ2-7	TGTGCCAGCAGTCACCCCAGGGATGCCTACGAGCAGTACTTC	CASSHPRDAYEQYF
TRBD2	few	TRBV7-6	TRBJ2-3	TGTGCCAGCAGCTTAATGCGGGGGTACGAGGATACGCAGTATTTT	CASSLMRGYEDTQYF
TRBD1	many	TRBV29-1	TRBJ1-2	TGCAGCGTCTCCGGGGGACAGGGGGCAGACTATGGCTACACCTTC	CSVSGGQGADYGYTF
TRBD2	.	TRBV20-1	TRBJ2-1	TGCAGTGCTAGAGATCCTTTCCGGCTAGCGGGAGGTTACAATGAGCAGTTCTTC	CSARDPFRLAGGYNEQFF
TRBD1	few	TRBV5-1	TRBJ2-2	TGCGCCAGCAGCTTGGGGACAGGGAATATAGTGGAGCTGTTTTTT	CASSLGTGNIVELFF
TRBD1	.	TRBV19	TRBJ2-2	TGTGCCAGTCGGACAGGAACGGTTACCGGGGAGCTGTTTTTT	CASRTGTVTGELFF
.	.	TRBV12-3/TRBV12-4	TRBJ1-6	TGTGCCAGCAGTTTAGGGGGCCAGAATTCACCCCTCCACTTT	CASSLGGQNSPLHF
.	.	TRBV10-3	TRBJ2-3	TGTGCCATCAGTGAGGAAAACAAGGGGATGAGAGATGCGCAGTATTTT	CAISEENKGMRDAQYF
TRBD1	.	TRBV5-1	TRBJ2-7	TGCGCCAGCAGCCCAGGACAGGTTGGCTACGAGCAGTACTTC	CASSPGQVGYEQYF
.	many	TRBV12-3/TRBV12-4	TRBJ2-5	TGTGCCAGCAGTTTGGGCACCGGAGGCACTTTGAGGGAGACCCAGTACTTC	CASSLGTGGTLRETQYF
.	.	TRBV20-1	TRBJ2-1	TGCAGTGCTAGAGATGACGGGAGTGACTACAATGAGCAGTTCTTC	CSARDDGSDYNEQFF
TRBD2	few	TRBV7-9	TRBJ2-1	TGTGCCAGCAGCTCCAGCGGGAGTCGACCCTACAATGAGCAGTTCTTC	CASSSSGSRPYNEQFF
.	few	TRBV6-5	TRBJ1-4	TGTGCCAGCAGTTATCAGGGAATGGGGGAAAAACTGTTTTTT	CASSYQGMGEKLFF
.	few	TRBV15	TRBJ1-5	TGTGCCACCAGCTCGACCTTTGGTCAGCCCCAGCATTTT	CATSSTFGQPQHF
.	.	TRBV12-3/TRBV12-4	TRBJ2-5	TGTGCCAGCAGTTTACTGGGCCCGGGACAAGAGACCCAGTACTTC	CASSLLGPGQETQYF
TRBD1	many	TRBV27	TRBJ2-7	TGTGCCAGCAGAAGACAGGGTCCCTACGAGCAGTACTTC	CASRRQGPYEQYF
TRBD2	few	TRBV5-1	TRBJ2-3	TGCGCCAGCAGCTTGAGGTTTCTGCCTAGCGGGGTCACAGATACGCAGTATTTT	CASSLRFLPSGVTDTQYF
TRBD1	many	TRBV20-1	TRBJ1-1	TGCAGTGCTAGAGCCGGGACAGGGGGTCTGAACACTGAAGCTTTCTTT	CSARAGTGGLNTEAFF
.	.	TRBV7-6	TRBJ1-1	TGTGCCAGCAGTCTAAGGGGGACGGGGGGGCACACTGAAGCTTTCTTT	CASSLRGTGGHTEAFF
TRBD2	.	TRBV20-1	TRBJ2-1	TGCAGTGCTAGAGGGGGACTAGGTGCCCTCGGTGAGCAGTTCTTC	CSARGGLGALGEQFF
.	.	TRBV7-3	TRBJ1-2	TGTGCCAGCAGCCCCGACAAAGAGTGGCGCTACACCTTC	CASSPDKEWRYTF
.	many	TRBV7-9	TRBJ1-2	TGTGCCAGCAGGCAAGCAAACTATGGCTACACCTTC	CASRQANYGYTF
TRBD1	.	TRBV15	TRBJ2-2	TGTGCCACCAGCAGGGGTCAACAGGGGCCCGGGGAGCTGTTTTTT	CATSRGQQGPGELFF
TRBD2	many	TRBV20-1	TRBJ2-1	TGCAGTGCTCCGGGACTAGCGGGAGGAAAAAGCTACAATGAGCAGTTCTTC	CSAPGLAGGKSYNEQFF
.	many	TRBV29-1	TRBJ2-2	TGCAGCGTTCAGACAGACGCGAACACCGGGGAGCTGTTTTTT	CSVQTDANTGELFF
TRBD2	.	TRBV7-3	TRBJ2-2	TGTGCCAGCAGCTTTAGCGGGGGGGCCGACAACACCGGGGAGCTGTTTTTT	CASSFSGGADNTGELFF
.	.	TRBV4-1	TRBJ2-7	TGCGCCAGCAGCCAAGACCGGGGCACCGCCTACGAGCAGTACTTC	CASSQDRGTAYEQYF
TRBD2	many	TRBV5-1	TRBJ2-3	TGCGCCAGCATAGCGGGAGGTATTTCGGATACGCAGTATTTT	CASIAGGISDTQYF
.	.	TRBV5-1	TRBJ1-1	TGCGCCAGCAGCTTGGATCCTCCACAGGATGAAGCTTTCTTT	CASSLDPPQDEAFF
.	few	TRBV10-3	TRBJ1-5	TGTGCCATCAGTGAAACAGGGACTCAGCCCCAGCATTTT	CAISETGTQPQHF
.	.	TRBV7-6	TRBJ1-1	TGTGCCAGCAGTTCGCCCCGCACAGGCTTCATGGGGGACACTGAAGCTTTCTTT	CASSSPRTGFMGDTEAFF